Given below is one TCR beta chain in context. The data stem from a study of cytomegalovirus exposure and HLA in healthy donors. Clones were sequenced by immunoSEQ multiplex PCR, and TCRdb holds only the in-frame ones, with some missing. The sample has some 79,000 clones, 90% to 95% seen once. This CDR3 contains 13 residues. Trimming stripped 4 bases from V and 3 bases from J, with 11 bases between. The germline gives CDR1 SGHKS, CDR2 YYEKEE (reference sequence). The chain couples TRBV5-5 to TRBJ2-7; D gene uncertain. The sequencing sample was made of PBMCs. The source is a woman between 18 and 29 years old in good health and CMV-seropositive. DNA of the CDR3: TGTGCCAGCAGCCCCCTTGGGCACTACGAGCAGTACTTC. As protein: CASSPLGHYEQYF.